This entry lists 14 T cell receptor beta chains sequenced from one sample in a study of T-cell reconstitution after alpha-beta-depleted transplantation in children (dated by TCRdb to the mid-2010s). Receptor amplification or capture employed PCR. These reads were obtained on an Illumina HiSeq 2500. To normalize quantification of the TCRbeta repertoire, the TCR libraries were built with molecular barcoding that relied on unique molecular identifiers. TCRdb reworked the public reads: Q25 trimming with fastp, MiXCR clone assembly, productive beta chains retained. All rows with the same CDR3 protein become a single entry with the most common DNA and genes. A total of more than 200,000 distinct CDR3 sequences appear in this sample, about 24% of them only once. About 5% of the sample rests with the top ten. The treatment or condition label here, explained by the study, means: allogeneic hematopoietic cell transplantation with graft depleted of TCRalphabeta T cells and CD19 B cells.

The sequenced sample was PBMCs, mostly from graft donor cells, obtained 360 days after TCRalphabeta/CD19-depleted stem cell transplant. The receptors derive from a female patient between 2 and 15 years old who had a stem cell transplant for congenital amegakaryocytic thrombocytopenia, so the T cells may come from the graft donor.

This clonotype was detected only a few times. This chain joins TRBV30 and TRBJ2-2; 10 bases are a match to TRBD2. V lost 2 bases, J lost 0 bases, and 3 bases stayed unmatched. CDR1 and CDR2 from the germline V gene are GTSNPN and SVGIG (reference sequence). The CDR3 loop spans 16 amino acids. The CDR3 region has the DNA TGTGCCTGGAGTTTTGGACTAGCGGCGAACACCGGGGAGCTGTTTTTT. This encodes CAWSFGLAANTGELFF.

This clonotype appeared a few times. In DNA form, the CDR3 reads TGTGCCAGCAGCAATGGACTCTCCTACAATGAGCAGTTCTTC. Translation gives CASSNGLSYNEQFF. The chain combines TRBV3-1 with TRBJ2-1; perhaps TRBD2 as D (5 bases). Germline-derived CDR1 and CDR2 are LGHDT and YNNKEL (reference sequence). Deletions cut 5 bases from V and 0 bases from J, with 8 bases between. This CDR3 is 14 amino acids long.

This clonotype was observed at least ten times. The gene calls are TRBV12-3 or TRBV12-4 and TRBJ1-1; TRBD1 aligns across 10 bases. The CDR3 length is 15 residues. V shed 4 bases, J shed 6 bases, and the junction held 8 bases outside the gene matches. Here the CDR3 DNA reads TGTGCCAGCAGTTCCTCACCCGGACAGGGGGCTGAAGCTTTCTTT. It translates to CASSSSPGQGAEAFF.

This clonotype was observed many times. The rearrangement joins TRBV15 to TRBJ2-7; 8 bases are a match to TRBD1. There are 14 residues in the CDR3. V gave up 1 base and J gave up 12 bases; unmatched junction bases: 11. Germline CDR1 LNHNV, CDR2 YYDKDF (reference sequence). The CDR3 DNA reads as TGTGCCACCAGCAGAGGGTTGACAGGGGATACGGCGTACTTC. This codes for CATSRGLTGDTAYF.

This clonotype was seen more than once but under ten times. The V and J genes are TRBV27 and TRBJ2-1; D is unresolved. The germline CDR1 and CDR2 sequences are MNHEY and SMNVEV (reference sequence). The CDR3 totals 17 residues. V lost 0 bases, J lost 1 base, and 13 bases lay in between. This CDR3 reads CASSLSAVPPSYNEQFF. CDR3 nucleotide sequence: TGTGCCAGCAGTTTATCTGCCGTTCCACCTTCCTACAATGAGCAGTTCTTC.

V and J are TRBV27 and TRBJ2-7, with 11 bases fitting TRBD2. The ends lost 3 bases at V and 6 bases at J; junction bases unmatched: 7. The CDR3 covers 15 residues. Germline CDR1 and CDR2: MNHEY and SMNVEV (reference sequence). As DNA, the CDR3 is TGTGCCAGCAGTTTGGCCAGACTAGCGGGACCCGAGCAGTACTTC. Protein product: CASSLARLAGPEQYF.

The V gene is TRBV10-3, the J gene TRBJ1-2; 7 nucleotides match TRBD1. With V trimmed by 6 bases and J by 4 bases, 11 bases remained unmatched. There are 15 residues in the CDR3. The germline V gene encodes CDR1 ENHRY and CDR2 SYGVKD. The DNA for the CDR3 is TGTGCCATCAGCTGGACAGGCGAGAAAACCTATGGCTACACCTTC. Protein: CAISWTGEKTYGYTF.

The J gene is TRBJ2-5, the V gene TRBV9; TRBD2 matches at 8 bases. J was trimmed by 5 bases and V by 4 bases; bases with no gene match: 7. This CDR3 has 14 residues. CDR1 and CDR2 (germline): SGDLS, YYNGEE. The CDR3: CASSPGGARETQYF. CDR3 nucleotide sequence: TGTGCCAGCAGCCCCGGGGGGGCCCGGGAGACCCAGTACTTC.

This rearrangement joins TRBV20-1 to TRBJ2-3; D gene unclear. Trimming cost V 1 base and J 1 base, with 6 bases left between them. The germline gives CDR1 DFQATT, CDR2 SNEGSKA (reference sequence). There are 13 residues in the CDR3. The chain's CDR3 is CSARASGTDTQYF. CDR3 DNA sequence: TGCAGTGCTAGAGCTTCCGGCACAGATACGCAGTATTTT.

This clonotype showed up just a few times. This chain uses TRBV6-5 with TRBJ2-1; D is undetermined. The germline gives CDR1 MNHEY, CDR2 SVGAGI. This CDR3 has 15 residues. Trimming left V 2 bases short and J 0 bases short, with 8 bases between. The CDR3 is CASSYNLGSYNEQFF. The DNA of the CDR3 is TGTGCCAGCAGTTACAATCTTGGCTCCTACAATGAGCAGTTCTTC.

This chain connects TRBV10-3 to TRBJ2-1, with D perhaps TRBD1 (6 bases). This CDR3 contains 15 residues. Germline CDR1 is ENHRY and CDR2 is SYGVKD. Trimming removed 5 bases from V and 1 base from J, with 12 bases in between. The CDR3 loop reads CAISTGMGSYNEQFF. The CDR3 nucleotides read TGTGCCATCAGTACAGGGATGGGGTCCTACAATGAGCAGTTCTTC.

The genes are TRBV6-5 and TRBJ2-7, with a possible D match to TRBD1 (5 bases). Trimming removed 2 bases from V and 2 bases from J, with 7 bases in between. The CDR3 runs 13 residues. CDR1 and CDR2 from the germline V gene are MNHEY and SVGAGI. The CDR3 sequence: CASSYQGPYEQYF. The CDR3 DNA is TGTGCCAGCAGTTACCAGGGTCCCTACGAGCAGTACTTC.

The chain couples TRBV9 to TRBJ2-1, with D unresolved. The germline V and J ends were trimmed by 1 base and 3 bases, with 11 bases remaining between them. This CDR3 has 15 residues. In germline, CDR1 is SGDLS, CDR2 YYNGEE. CDR3 in DNA: TGTGCCAGCAGCGTATGGCTAGGGAACTACAATGAGCAGTTCTTC. Its protein product is CASSVWLGNYNEQFF.

The chain couples TRBV9 to TRBJ2-3, with D possibly being TRBD1 (5 bases). This CDR3 spans 17 amino acids. The V gene lost 0 bases and the J gene lost 4 bases, with 18 bases spanning the gap. Germline CDR1 reads SGDLS; CDR2 reads YYNGEE. CDR3 bases: TGTGCCAGCAGCGTAGTCCCCAGGGCCCACGGCGCAGATACGCAGTATTTT. Protein sequence: CASSVVPRAHGADTQYF.